The clone carrying this T cell receptor beta chain was seen more than once but under ten times. The sample belongs to a study of blood T cells in healthy people across ages. Through a sample-barcoded 5' primer and a J-beta primer mix, a second PCR was run for roughly 6 to 11 cycles. TCRdb reprocessed the 5' RACE reads with MiXCR, giving one entry per CDR3 protein. The data contain over 700,000 distinct CDR3 sequences, about 48% of them seen just once; the ten biggest clones take up 40% to 50%. The receptor was derived from a man aged 80 or over in good health. What was sequenced was blood.

DNA of the CDR3: TGTGCCAGCAGCGTCTCGGGTCTAAGCTCCTACGAGCAGTACTTC. Encoded protein: CASSVSGLSSYEQYF. The V and J genes are TRBV9 and TRBJ2-7; D uncertain. In germline, CDR1 is SGDLS, CDR2 YYNGEE. Trimming took 2 bases from V and 0 from J, leaving 12 bases between them. The CDR3 loop spans 15 amino acids.